The next 27 T cell receptor beta chains were all read from a single sample in a study of CD8+CD57+ T cells in acquired aplastic anemia. TCR beta VDJ and CDR3 profiling used genomic DNA as template. Each CDR3 protein gets one entry after TCRdb re-called the reads with MiXCR. The data hold some 410,000 distinct CDR3 sequences, with approximately 70% observed a single time. The specimen sequenced was sorted CD4+, CD8+, or CD8+CD57+ T cells (not recorded which) from PBMCs. Every receptor here comes from a human donor in good health, serving as a control.

Points on this clonotype: A junction boundary mismatches the germline segment, possibly from a read error. This chain connects TRBV2 to TRBJ2-7; the match to TRBD1 covers 10 bases. The CDR3 loop spans 15 amino acids. Germline loops: CDR1 SNHLY, CDR2 FYNNEI. DNA of the CDR3: TGCGCCAGCAGTTCACCGGGACAGGGGAGGCTCGAGCAGTACTTC. Protein product: CASSSPGQGRLEQYF.

This clonotype was seen many times. As DNA, the CDR3 is TGCAGTGCTAGTCGTGAGGAGGGCAGCAATCAGCCCCAGCATTTT. It encodes CSASREEGSNQPQHF. The rearrangement uses TRBV20-1 and TRBJ1-5; D unresolved. The V end lost 3 bases, the J end lost 1 base, and 13 bases lay between the germline ends. Germline V lookup: CDR1 DFQATT, CDR2 SNEGSKA (reference sequence). The CDR3 totals 15 residues.

As regards this clonotype: The junction does not match germline at one end; this may be a read error. This chain links TRBV5-1 with TRBJ2-3; 8 bases are a match to TRBD1. Germline values: CDR1 SGHRS, CDR2 YFSETQ. The CDR3 length is 16 residues. CDR3 nucleotide sequence: TGTGCCAGCAGCTTTGTAAGACAGGGGAGTACAGACACGCAGTATTTT. Protein: CASSFVRQGSTDTQYF.

In this sample, this clonotype turned up once. The rearrangement links TRBV9 to TRBJ1-6, with D unresolved. The germline V gene encodes CDR1 SGDLS and CDR2 YYNGEE. V was clipped by 4 bases and J by 5 bases, with 13 bases between them. The CDR3 runs to 15 residues. The CDR3 spells CASSLNMENNSPLHF. CDR3 bases: TGTGCCAGCAGCTTAAACATGGAGAATAATTCACCCCTCCACTTT.

This chain uses TRBV6-1 with TRBJ1-6, with 7 bases identical to TRBD1. Germline V CDR1 and CDR2: MNHNS, SASEGT. This CDR3 comprises 12 residues. With 10 bases clipped from V and 8 bases from J, the junction kept 5 bases outside the gene matches. CDR3 coding DNA: TGTGCCATCAGAGACAGGGATTCACCCCTCCACTTT. As protein: CAIRDRDSPLHF.

With respect to this clonotype: A junction end diverges from the germline sequence, so it may reflect a read error. CDR3 coding DNA: TGTGCCAGCAGTTTACCACGGGCCAGGCCCATCCGGAACGAGCAGTACTTC. Translating it yields CASSLPRARPIRNEQYF. This rearrangement joins TRBV10-3 to TRBJ2-7; unclear D gene. Per the germline V gene, CDR1 is ENHRY and CDR2 is SYGVKD. This CDR3 is built from 17 residues.

This clonotype occurred a few times. A much larger clone differs from this one at a single base, so this may be a read error. The chain combines TRBV10-3 with TRBJ2-3; TRBD1 aligns across 11 bases. With V trimmed by 6 bases and J by 5 bases, 7 bases remained unmatched. Germline V gene lookup returns CDR1 ENHRY and CDR2 SYGVKD. This CDR3 contains 15 residues. DNA for the CDR3: TGTGCCATCAGGCGGACAGGGGGCGAGTTAGATACGCAGTATTTT. Translating gives CAIRRTGGELDTQYF.

As for this clonotype: One junction end does not reproduce the germline sequence, and a read error may be involved. The rearrangement uses TRBV20-1 and TRBJ1-1; no firm D call. The CDR3 loop spans 11 amino acids. The germline CDR1 and CDR2 sequences are DFQATT and SNEGSKA (reference sequence). This CDR3 is CSARDATNYVF. CDR3 bases: TGCAGCGCTAGAGATGCAACTAACTATGTCTTT.

This clonotype was counted only a few times. The rearrangement uses TRBV15 and TRBJ1-1; D remains unclear. There are 15 residues in the CDR3. Germline V gene data show CDR1 as LNHNV and CDR2 as YYDKDF (reference sequence). The V gene lost 0 bases and the J gene lost 3 bases, with 11 bases spanning the gap. CDR3 loop: CATSRDRNTYTEAFF. CDR3 coding DNA: TGTGCCACCAGCAGAGATAGAAACACCTACACTGAAGCTTTCTTT.

This clonotype occurred once. A junction boundary mismatches the germline segment, possibly from a read error. V gene TRBV9 combines with J gene TRBJ1-6, with a tentative D call TRBD1 (5 bases). CDR1 is SGDLS and CDR2 is YYNGEE in the germline V gene. The CDR3 sequence is 14 residues long. The CDR3 nucleotides are TGTGCCATCAGCGGGCCAGGGCAGAGAGCAGTCCTTCACTTT. Translated: CAISGPGQRAVLHF.

The V call is TRBV10-3, the J call TRBJ2-3; D gene ambiguous. The CDR3 loop spans 13 amino acids. Germline V gene lookup returns CDR1 ENHRY and CDR2 SYGVKD. The CDR3 DNA reads as TGTACCGTCAGAGATGGACGGCCAGATACGCAGTATTTT. It yields the protein CTVRDGRPDTQYF.

The chain's CDR3 is CATSNFEGGRGAVYEQYF. CDR3 nucleotides: TGTGCCACCAGCAACTTTGAGGGGGGCAGGGGGGCGGTCTACGAGCAGTACTTC. This rearrangement joins TRBV15 to TRBJ2-7; D might be TRBD1 (7 bases). The ends were cut back, 4 bases at V and 3 bases at J, with 25 bases in the middle. Germline loops: CDR1 LNHNV, CDR2 YYDKDF (reference sequence). This CDR3 is 18 amino acids long.

J is TRBJ1-2 and V is TRBV11-3; maybe TRBD1 (6 bases). The germline V and J ends were trimmed by 5 bases and 5 bases, with 15 bases remaining between them. Per germline, CDR1 SGHNT and CDR2 YENEEA. The CDR3 runs 14 residues. CDR3 protein: CASSLRQAGYGYTF. The CDR3 nucleotides read TGTGCCAGCAGCCTGCGACAGGCGGGGTATGGCTACACCTTC.

Regarding this clonotype: One end of the junction is discordant with germline, which a read error may explain. The rearrangement uses TRBV30 and TRBJ2-3; 8 nucleotides align to TRBD2. Germline V gene sequence: CDR1 GTSNPN, CDR2 SVGIG (reference sequence). The CDR3 covers 19 residues. The CDR3 nucleotides read TGTACCTGGAGTGTATGGCGGGGGGACTTCTTCGCTAGCACAGATACGCAGTATTTT. Translating gives CTWSVWRGDFFASTDTQYF.

The chain links TRBV9 to TRBJ2-5; tentatively, D is TRBD2 (5 bases). This CDR3 spans 14 amino acids. Germline V gives CDR1 SGDLS, CDR2 YYNGEE. V was shortened by 8 bases and J by 7 bases, with 21 bases between the two germline ends. This CDR3 is CASSIEGPHATQYF. The DNA for the CDR3 is TGTGCCAGTAGTATTGAGGGCCCCCACGCGACCCAGTACTTC.

V usage is TRBV5-1 and J usage is TRBJ1-4; tentative D call: TRBD1 (5 bases). Deletions cut 0 bases from V and 8 bases from J, with 17 bases between. CDR3 size: 16 residues. The germline V gene has CDR1 SGHRS and CDR2 YFSETQ. CDR3 residues: CASSLEPGRDYEKLFF. The CDR3 DNA reads TGCGCCAGCAGCTTGGAGCCAGGGCGGGATTACGAAAAACTGTTTTTT.

This clonotype was counted many times. J is TRBJ1-2 and V is TRBV5-5; D uncertain. V dropped 0 bases and J dropped 7 bases, with 10 bases sitting between them. This CDR3 region has 13 residues. CDR1 is SGHKS and CDR2 is YYEKEE in the germline V gene (reference sequence). This CDR3 reads CASSLDWGAGYTF. CDR3 nucleotides: TGTGCCAGCAGCTTGGACTGGGGTGCTGGCTACACCTTC.

This clonotype has a count of ten or more. The J gene is TRBJ1-2, the V gene TRBV20-1; D is unclear. CDR3 length: 13 residues. The V gene's germline CDR1 is DFQATT and CDR2 SNEGSKA (reference sequence). V was cut by 0 bases and J by 8 bases, with 13 bases left in between. The CDR3 bases are TGCAGTGCTAGAGATGCGGTCGCGGGAGGCTACACCTTC. Amino acids: CSARDAVAGGYTF.

The rearrangement joins TRBV20-1 to TRBJ1-2; D not certain. The CDR3 has 14 residues. Deletions cut 0 bases from V and 6 bases from J, with 14 bases between. CDR1 is DFQATT and CDR2 is SNEGSKA in the germline V gene (reference sequence). The CDR3 region is CSAREGGGRDGYTF. The CDR3 DNA is TGCAGTGCTAGAGAGGGAGGAGGACGAGATGGCTACACCTTC.

As to this clonotype: One end of the junction does not line up with germline, which may come from a read error. This rearrangement joins TRBV5-5 to TRBJ1-1; weak D call: TRBD1 (5 bases). This CDR3 spans 13 amino acids. Germline loops: CDR1 SGHKS, CDR2 YYEKEE (reference sequence). The CDR3 DNA is TGCGCCAGCAGCTTAGTACAGGACACTGAAGCTTTCTTT. This translates into CASSLVQDTEAFF. Complete variable domain (other parts from reference TRBV5-5 and TRBJ1-1): DAGVTQSPTHLIKTRGQQVTLRCSPISGHKSVSWYQQVLGQGPQFIFQYYEKEERGRGNFPDRFSARQFPNYSSELNVNALLLGDSALYLCASSLVQDTEAFFGQGTRLTVV.

The chain employs TRBV5-1 and TRBJ2-7; D uncertain. There are 14 residues in the CDR3. Germline CDR1 reads SGHRS; CDR2 reads YFSETQ. Trimming removed 4 bases at V and 0 bases at J, with 11 bases between. CDR3 protein: CASSPTRGSYEQYF. DNA for the CDR3: TGCGCCAGCAGCCCTACAAGAGGCTCCTACGAGCAGTACTTC. The full variable domain, in which reference TRBV5-1 and TRBJ2-7 provide the parts outside the CDR3, is KAGVTQTPRYLIKTRGQQVTLSCSPISGHRSVSWYQQTPGQGLQFLFEYFSETQRNKGNFPGRFSGRQFSNSRSEMNVSTLELGDSALYLCASSPTRGSYEQYFGPGTRLTVT.

The CDR3 DNA sequence: TGTGCCAGCAGTTTATATGTTGGGACAACCGAGCAGTACTTC. The encoded protein is CASSLYVGTTEQYF. This chain uses TRBV12-3 or TRBV12-4 with TRBJ2-7, with TRBD1 as a possible D gene (6 bases). Trimming cost V 2 bases and J 6 bases, with 14 bases left between them. This CDR3 spans 14 amino acids.

The chain combines TRBV2 with TRBJ2-5, with D maybe TRBD2 (5 bases). The CDR3 extends over 13 amino acids. Germline lookup yields CDR1 SNHLY and CDR2 FYNNEI. Trimming pared 6 bases from V and 7 bases from J, leaving 15 bases between. The DNA of the CDR3 is TGTGCCAGCAGCCGCCCGGGGATGGTGACCCAGTACTTC. Its translation: CASSRPGMVTQYF. The full variable domain, its missing parts supplied by reference TRBV2 and TRBJ2-5, is EPEVTQTPSHQVTQMGQEVILRCVPISNHLYFYWYRQILGQKVEFLVSFYNNEISEKSEIFDDQFSVERPDGSNFTLKIRSTKLEDSAMYFCASSRPGMVTQYFGPGTRLLVL.

This clonotype was observed many times. The rearrangement uses TRBV3-1 and TRBJ1-5; D not resolved. The germline CDR1 and CDR2 sequences are LGHDT and YNNKEL (reference sequence). The V gene lost 1 base and the J gene lost 9 bases, with 7 bases spanning the gap. This CDR3 is 12 amino acids long. CDR3 region: CASSQGRGPQHF. The CDR3, as DNA: TGTGCCAGCAGCCAAGGTCGGGGGCCCCAGCATTTT.

In nucleotides, the CDR3 is TGTGCCAGCAGTGGGGACGGTGTAGGGACCCAGTACTTC. Translation: CASSGDGVGTQYF. J is TRBJ2-5 and V is TRBV2; D is possibly TRBD1 or TRBD2 (5 bases each). The CDR3 runs 13 residues. From germline, CDR1 is SNHLY and CDR2 FYNNEI. Trimming left V 4 bases short and J 7 bases short, with 13 bases between. The entire variable domain, with the rest obtained from reference TRBV2 and TRBJ2-5, is as follows: EPEVTQTPSHQVTQMGQEVILRCVPISNHLYFYWYRQILGQKVEFLVSFYNNEISEKSEIFDDQFSVERPDGSNFTLKIRSTKLEDSAMYFCASSGDGVGTQYFGPGTRLLVL.

With respect to this clonotype: Because the CDR3 is missing its conserved closing phenylalanine or tryptophan, this is likely a read error. No DNA is shown, since the ends of the CDR3 on it are uncertain; the CDR3 is the one TCRdb lists. CDR3 residues: CASSVAKLNY. The V and J genes are TRBV9 and TRBJ2-5. Germline V CDR1 and CDR2: SGDLS, YYNGEE. The CDR3 region is 10 residues in length, termini included.

The CDR3 reads CASSVEELFALHF. The DNA for the CDR3 is TGTGCCAGCAGCGTCGAGGAGCTCTTTGCCCTCCACTTT. The V and J genes are TRBV5-4 and TRBJ1-6; the D is unclear. Per the germline V gene, CDR1 is SGHNT and CDR2 is YYREEE (reference sequence). The CDR3 extends over 13 amino acids. V was trimmed by 4 bases and J by 14 bases, leaving 16 bases between them.